The clone carrying this T cell receptor (beta chain) was picked up a small number of times. What it recognizes is unknown. The record originates from a study of shared clonotypes between healthy human individuals. Background on the study: CD8 memory received one plate per donor, CD8 naive two, CD4 memory three and CD4 naive three.

Naive CD8 isolation took CD45RO-negative cells positively selected for CCR7 and excluded terminally differentiated effector memory CD45RA+ cells. Only in-frame clones appear in the TCRdb table, and some are missing; sequencing was by immunoSEQ multiplex PCR. The sample lists more than 2 million clones; over 85% were seen once. V lost 4 bases and J lost 1, with 7 bases in between. This CDR3 is built from 13 residues. Germline assignment: CDR1 SEHNR and CDR2 FQNEAQ (reference sequence). Study-wide points: Rarefaction showed that sequencing of sorted subsets was incomplete (despite large depth). The authors sampled blood alone, and tissue repertoires likely differ.

This clonotype originated in a man between 18 and 35 years old in good health. Some clones in this sample may be carry-over from other donors' samples. The sequenced sample was naive CD8+ T cells from PBMCs. The chain carries TRBV7-9 and TRBJ1-1, with D hard to call. CDR3 bases: TGTGCCAGCAGCTCCGGTGCGAACACTGAAGCTTTCTTT. Its protein is CASSSGANTEAFF.